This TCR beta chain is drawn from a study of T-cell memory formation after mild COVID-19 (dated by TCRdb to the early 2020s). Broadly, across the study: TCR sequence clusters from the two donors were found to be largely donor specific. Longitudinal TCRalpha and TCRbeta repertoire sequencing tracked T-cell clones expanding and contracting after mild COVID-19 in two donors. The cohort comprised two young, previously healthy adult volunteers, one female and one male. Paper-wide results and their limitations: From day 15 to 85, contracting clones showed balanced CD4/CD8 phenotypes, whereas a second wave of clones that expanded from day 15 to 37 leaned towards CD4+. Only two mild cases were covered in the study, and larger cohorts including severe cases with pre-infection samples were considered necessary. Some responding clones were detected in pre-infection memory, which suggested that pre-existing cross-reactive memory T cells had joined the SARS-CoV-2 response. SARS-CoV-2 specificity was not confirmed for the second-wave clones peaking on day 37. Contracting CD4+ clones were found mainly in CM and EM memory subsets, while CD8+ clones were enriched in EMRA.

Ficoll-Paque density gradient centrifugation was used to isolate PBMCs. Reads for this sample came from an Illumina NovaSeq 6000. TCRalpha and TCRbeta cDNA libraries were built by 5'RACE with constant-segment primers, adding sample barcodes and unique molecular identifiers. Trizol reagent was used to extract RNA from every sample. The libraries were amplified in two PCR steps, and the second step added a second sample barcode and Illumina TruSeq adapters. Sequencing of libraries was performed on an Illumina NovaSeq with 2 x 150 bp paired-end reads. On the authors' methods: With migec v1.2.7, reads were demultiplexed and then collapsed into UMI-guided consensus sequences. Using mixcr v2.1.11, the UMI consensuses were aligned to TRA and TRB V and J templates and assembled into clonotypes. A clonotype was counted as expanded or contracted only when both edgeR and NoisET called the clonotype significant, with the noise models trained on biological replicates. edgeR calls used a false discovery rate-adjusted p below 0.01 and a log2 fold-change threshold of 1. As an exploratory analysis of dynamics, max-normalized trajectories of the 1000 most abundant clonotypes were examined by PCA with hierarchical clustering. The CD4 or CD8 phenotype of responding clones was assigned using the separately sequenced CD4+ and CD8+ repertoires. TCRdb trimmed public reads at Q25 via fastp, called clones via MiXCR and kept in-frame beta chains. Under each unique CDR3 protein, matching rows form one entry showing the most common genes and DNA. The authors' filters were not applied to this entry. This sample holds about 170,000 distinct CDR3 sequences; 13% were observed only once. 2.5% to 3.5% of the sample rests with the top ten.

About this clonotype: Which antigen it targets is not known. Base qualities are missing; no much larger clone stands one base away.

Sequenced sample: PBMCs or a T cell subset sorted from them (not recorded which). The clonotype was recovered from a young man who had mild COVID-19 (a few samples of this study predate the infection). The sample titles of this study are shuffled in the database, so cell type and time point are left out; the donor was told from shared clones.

The CDR3 protein sequence reads: CSASPGSEQYF. The nucleotides are TGCAGTGCCAGTCCAGGAAGCGAGCAGTACTTC. Recombination linked TRBV20-1 to TRBJ2-7, with no confident D gene call. The CDR3 contains 11 residues, cysteine and phenylalanine counted. The read is trimmed to its CDR3 DNA, 33 bases read in frame from base 1. As encoded in the germline V gene (reference sequence), CDR1 is DFQATT while CDR2 is SNEGSKA. The germline ends are 12 bases apart after V is trimmed by 6 bases and J by 6 bases.